What follows is one T cell receptor beta chain and its context. Its specific antigen is unknown. No per-base quality is available; no much larger clone lies one base away. RNA was extracted using the RNeasy kit, and 0.5 to 1 microgram was reverse transcribed with random hexamers. The immunoSEQ multiplex PCR assay, which covers 54 Vbeta and 13 Jbeta segments, was used to amplify TCR beta CDR3 regions. PCR amplification bias was corrected by using a synthetic template baseline for primer optimization and computational correction. The authors processed their data as follows. Only productive sequences were kept, with reads annotated to V, D and J genes according to IMGT and analyzed in immunoSEQ Analyzer. Clonality was computed as one minus Shannon entropy normalized by log2 of the number of productive unique sequences. Public and private clones were assessed among the 100 most prevalent clones of each patient and control. Susac-specific clones were defined as absent from healthy and MS cohorts, around 970 published viral clones and other ImmuneACCESS disease sequences. Clones were called with MiXCR by TCRdb after fastp trimmed the public reads at Q25, and only in-frame beta chains were retained. Each entry is one CDR3 protein sequence, shown with its most common DNA and genes. The authors' filters were not applied to this entry. In all, the sample holds under 200,000 distinct CDR3 sequences, and around 94% of those were seen once. In total, the top ten clones hold 0.095% to 0.13% of the sample.

High-throughput TCR beta sequencing profiled peripheral blood CD8+ and CD4+ T cells from healthy donors, Susac syndrome patients and multiple sclerosis patients. Susac syndrome patients met recently defined diagnostic criteria for definite or probable disease. Bulk CD8+ and CD4+ T cells were purified magnetically by negative isolation, whereas CD8+ TEMRA cells were enriched by FACS. Blood was drawn into EDTA tubes, processed within 24 hours, and PBMCs were isolated by density gradient centrifugation. PBMCs intended for TCR sequencing were cryopreserved in liquid nitrogen and were subsequently thawed in a 37 degrees C water bath. Purity of sorted or isolated CD4+, CD8+ and CD8+ TEMRA cells was at least 90%. As encoded in the germline V gene, CDR1 is SGHAT while CDR2 is FQNNGV. Unmatched junction bases come to 5, with V trimmed by 3 bases and J by 0 bases. The cysteine opens and the phenylalanine closes a CDR3 of 15 amino acids. Only the CDR3 region is kept as DNA, spanning 45 bases read in frame from base 1.

The data originate from a study of CD8 T cells in Susac syndrome (dated by TCRdb to the late 2010s). About the investigation overall: Of the Susac syndrome patients who were sequenced, eight were in clinical remission while more than five had clinically active disease. Susac syndrome patients were therapy-naive, on corticosteroids (some also receiving IVIg), or on IVIg alone at blood withdrawal. Whether CD8+ T cell activation and differentiation in Susac syndrome was antigen driven was tested using repertoire sequencing. Here is what the overall study found, with its caveats: The study acknowledged that relatively few individuals were included in the TCR sequencing and HLA analysis. The CD4+ T cell repertoire of patients with Susac syndrome showed no detectable clonal expansion.

This receptor chain uses TRBV11-2 and TRBJ2-7; 7 central nucleotides agree with TRBD2. Sequenced material: CD4+ T cells from PBMCs. The source of this sequence is a human donor with Susac syndrome. In nucleotide form, the sequence is TGTGCCAGCAGCTTTTTGGGGGGGGGCTCCTACGAGCAGTACTTC. This translates into CASSFLGGGSYEQYF.